Shown below are 6 T cell receptor beta chains from a single sample sequenced in a study of blood T cell repertoires in COVID-19. The table came from immunoSEQ multiplex PCR; TCRdb's copy has only in-frame clones and leaves some out. The sample holds some 120,000 clones, 80% seen once. Sequences were obtained from peripheral blood. These receptors originate from a human donor in a cohort sampled during active COVID-19.

The gene calls are TRBV28 and TRBJ2-1, with 7 bases that match TRBD2. This CDR3 spans 15 amino acids. Losses at the gene ends were 6 bases for V and 1 base for J; bases not matched to a gene: 6. Germline-derived CDR1 and CDR2 are MDHEN and SYDVKM. This CDR3 is CASSQTSISYNEQFF. As DNA, the CDR3 is TGTGCCAGCAGCCAGACTAGCATTTCCTACAATGAGCAGTTCTTC.

The genes are TRBV27 and TRBJ2-2, with 7 positions matching TRBD1. The junction had 2 bases not matched to a gene; V was cut back by 0 bases and J by 1 base. Germline V gene data show CDR1 as MNHEY and CDR2 as SMNVEV (reference sequence). The CDR3 is made up of 16 amino acids. For the CDR3, the DNA is TGTGCCAGCAGTTTATCGGGACAGCTGAACACCGGGGAGCTGTTTTTT. Protein: CASSLSGQLNTGELFF.

This clone was recorded once. This rearrangement joins TRBV5-6 to TRBJ2-1; 12 nucleotides line up with TRBD1. V trimming: 2 bases; J trimming: 4 bases; junction bases outside the gene matches: 7. CDR3 length equals 17 residues. Per the germline V gene, CDR1 is SGHDT and CDR2 is YYEEEE. CDR3 amino acids: CASSFGTGGADYNEQFF. The CDR3 DNA reads as TGTGCCAGCAGCTTCGGGACAGGGGGCGCTGATTACAATGAGCAGTTCTTC.

The V and J genes are TRBV7-2 and TRBJ2-3; 9 positions match TRBD2. Germline V gene lookup returns CDR1 SGHTA and CDR2 FQGNSA. This CDR3 is built from 15 residues. V lost 2 bases to trimming and J lost 5 bases; unmatched junction nucleotides: 5. The CDR3: CASSLIAGVGDTQYF. CDR3 bases: TGTGCCAGCAGCTTAATAGCGGGGGTCGGAGATACGCAGTATTTT. The full variable domain, with the rest looked up from reference TRBV7-2 and TRBJ2-3, is GAGVSQSPSNKVTEKGKDVELRCDPISGHTALYWYRQSLGQGLEFLIYFQGNSAPDKSGLPSDRFSAERTGGSVSTLTIQRTQQEDSAVYLCASSLIAGVGDTQYFGPGTRLTVL.

The chain has TRBV7-8 and TRBJ2-1, with 10 bases aligning to TRBD2. This CDR3 has 17 amino acids. CDR1 is SGHVS, CDR2 FQNEAQ, per germline. V lost 5 bases, J lost 3 bases, and 10 bases stayed unmatched. DNA of the CDR3: TGTGCCAGCAGCCCTAGGACTAGCGGAGGACTCTACAATGAGCAGTTCTTC. Its translation is CASSPRTSGGLYNEQFF.

The V and J genes are TRBV11-3 and TRBJ2-7; 9 nucleotides agree with TRBD1. Per the germline V gene, CDR1 is SGHNT and CDR2 is YENEEA. The CDR3 loop spans 16 amino acids. V lost 0 bases to trimming and J lost 5 bases; unmatched junction nucleotides: 8. The CDR3 protein is CASSLEGGTGIHEQYF. DNA of the CDR3: TGTGCCAGCAGCTTAGAGGGCGGGACAGGGATCCACGAGCAGTACTTC.